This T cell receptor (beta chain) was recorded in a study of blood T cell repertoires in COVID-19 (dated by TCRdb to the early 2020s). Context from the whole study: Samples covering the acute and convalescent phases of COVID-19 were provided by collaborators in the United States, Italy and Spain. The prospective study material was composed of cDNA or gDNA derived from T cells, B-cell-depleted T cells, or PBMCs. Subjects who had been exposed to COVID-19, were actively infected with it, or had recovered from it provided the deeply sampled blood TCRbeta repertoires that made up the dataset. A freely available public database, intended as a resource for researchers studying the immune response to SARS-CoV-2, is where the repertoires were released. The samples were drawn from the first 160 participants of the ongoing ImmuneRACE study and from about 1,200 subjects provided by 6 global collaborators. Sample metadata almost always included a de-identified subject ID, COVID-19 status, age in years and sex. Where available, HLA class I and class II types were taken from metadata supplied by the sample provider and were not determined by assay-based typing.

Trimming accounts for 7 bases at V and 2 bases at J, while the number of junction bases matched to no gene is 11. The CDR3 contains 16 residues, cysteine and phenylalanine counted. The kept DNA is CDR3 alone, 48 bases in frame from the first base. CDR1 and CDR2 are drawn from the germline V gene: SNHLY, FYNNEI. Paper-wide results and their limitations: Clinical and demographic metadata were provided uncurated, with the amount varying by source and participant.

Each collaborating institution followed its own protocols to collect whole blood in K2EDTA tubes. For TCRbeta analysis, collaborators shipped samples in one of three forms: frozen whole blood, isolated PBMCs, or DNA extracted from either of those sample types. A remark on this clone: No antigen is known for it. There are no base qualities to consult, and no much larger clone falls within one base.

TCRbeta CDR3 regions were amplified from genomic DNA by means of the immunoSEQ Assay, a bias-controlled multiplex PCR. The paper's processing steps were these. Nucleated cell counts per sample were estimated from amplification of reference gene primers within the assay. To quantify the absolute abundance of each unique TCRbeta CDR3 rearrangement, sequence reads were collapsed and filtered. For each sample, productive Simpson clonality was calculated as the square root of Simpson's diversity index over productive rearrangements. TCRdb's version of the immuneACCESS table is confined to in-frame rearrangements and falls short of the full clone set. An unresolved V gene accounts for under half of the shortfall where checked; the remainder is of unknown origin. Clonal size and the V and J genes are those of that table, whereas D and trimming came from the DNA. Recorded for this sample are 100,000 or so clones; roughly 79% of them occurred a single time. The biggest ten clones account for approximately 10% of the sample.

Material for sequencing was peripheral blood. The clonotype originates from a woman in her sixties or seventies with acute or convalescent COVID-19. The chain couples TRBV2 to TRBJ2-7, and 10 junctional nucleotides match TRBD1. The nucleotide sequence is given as TGTGCCAGCATAGGATTTAGGGACAGGGGTACCTACGAGCAGTACTTC. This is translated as CASIGFRDRGTYEQYF.